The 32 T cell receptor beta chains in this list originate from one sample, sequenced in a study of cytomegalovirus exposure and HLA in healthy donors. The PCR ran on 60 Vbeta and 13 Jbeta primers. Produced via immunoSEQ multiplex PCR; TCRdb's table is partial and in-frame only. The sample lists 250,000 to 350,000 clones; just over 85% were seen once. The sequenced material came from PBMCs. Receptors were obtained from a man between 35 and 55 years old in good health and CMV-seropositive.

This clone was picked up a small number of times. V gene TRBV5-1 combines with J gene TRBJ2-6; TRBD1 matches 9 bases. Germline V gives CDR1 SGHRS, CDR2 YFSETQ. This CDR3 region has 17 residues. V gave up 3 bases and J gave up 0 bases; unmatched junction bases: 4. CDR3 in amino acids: CASSWGQGLSGANVLTF. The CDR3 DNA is TGCGCCAGCAGCTGGGGACAGGGTCTCTCTGGGGCCAACGTCCTGACTTTC.

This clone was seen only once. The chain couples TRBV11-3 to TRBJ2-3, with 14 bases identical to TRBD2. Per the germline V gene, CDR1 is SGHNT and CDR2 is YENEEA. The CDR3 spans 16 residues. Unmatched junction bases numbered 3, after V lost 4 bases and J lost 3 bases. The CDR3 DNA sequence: TGTGCCAGCAGCTCGGGACTAGCGGGAGTAACAGATACGCAGTATTTT. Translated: CASSSGLAGVTDTQYF. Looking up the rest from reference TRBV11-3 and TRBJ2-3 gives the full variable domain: EAGVVQSPRYKIIEKKQPVAFWCNPISGHNTLYWYLQNLGQGPELLIRYENEEAVDDSQLPKDRFSAERLKGVDSTLKIQPAELGDSAVYLCASSSGLAGVTDTQYFGPGTRLTVL.

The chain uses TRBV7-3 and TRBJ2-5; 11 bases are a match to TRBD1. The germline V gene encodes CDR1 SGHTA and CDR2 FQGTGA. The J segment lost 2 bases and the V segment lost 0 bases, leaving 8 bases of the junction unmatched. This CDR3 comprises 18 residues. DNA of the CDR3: TGTGCCAGCAGCTTAACGGGGTGGACAGGGGGCCCTCAAGAGACCCAGTACTTC. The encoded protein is CASSLTGWTGGPQETQYF. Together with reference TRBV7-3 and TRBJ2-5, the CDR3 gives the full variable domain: GAGVSQTPSNKVTEKGKYVELRCDPISGHTALYWYRQSLGQGPEFLIYFQGTGAADDSGLPNDRFFAVRPEGSVSTLKIQRTERGDSAVYLCASSLTGWTGGPQETQYFGPGTRLLVL.

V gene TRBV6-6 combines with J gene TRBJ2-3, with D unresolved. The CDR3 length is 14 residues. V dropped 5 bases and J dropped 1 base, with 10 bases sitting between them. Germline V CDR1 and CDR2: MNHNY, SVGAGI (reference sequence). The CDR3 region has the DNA TGTGCCAGCAGTAACCCCTTAGGCACAGATACGCAGTATTTT. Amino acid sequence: CASSNPLGTDTQYF.

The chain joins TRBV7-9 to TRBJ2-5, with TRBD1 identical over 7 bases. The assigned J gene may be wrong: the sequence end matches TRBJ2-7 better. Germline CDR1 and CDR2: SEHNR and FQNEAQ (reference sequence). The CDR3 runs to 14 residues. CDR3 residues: CASSFVTGTGEQYF. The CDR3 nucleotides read TGTGCCAGCAGCTTTGTGACAGGGACCGGCGAGCAGTACTTC.

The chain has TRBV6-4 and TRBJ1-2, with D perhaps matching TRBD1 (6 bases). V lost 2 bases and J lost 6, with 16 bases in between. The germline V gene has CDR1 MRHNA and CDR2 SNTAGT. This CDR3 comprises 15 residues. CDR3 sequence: CASSDGTGNSDGYTF. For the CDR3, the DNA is TGTGCCAGCAGTGACGGCACAGGGAATAGCGATGGCTACACCTTC.

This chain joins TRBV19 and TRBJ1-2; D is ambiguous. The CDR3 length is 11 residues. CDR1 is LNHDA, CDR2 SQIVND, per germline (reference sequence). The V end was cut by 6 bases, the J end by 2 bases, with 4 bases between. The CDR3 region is CASRENYGYTF. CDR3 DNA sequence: TGTGCCAGTAGGGAGAACTATGGCTACACCTTC.

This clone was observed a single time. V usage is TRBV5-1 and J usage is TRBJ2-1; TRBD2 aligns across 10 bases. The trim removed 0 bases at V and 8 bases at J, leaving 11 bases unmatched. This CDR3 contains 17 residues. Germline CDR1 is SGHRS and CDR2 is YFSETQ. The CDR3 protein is CASSLATSGRSGDEQFF. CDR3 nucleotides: TGCGCCAGCAGCTTGGCGACTAGCGGGCGTTCCGGGGATGAGCAGTTCTTC. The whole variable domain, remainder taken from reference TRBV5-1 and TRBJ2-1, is KAGVTQTPRYLIKTRGQQVTLSCSPISGHRSVSWYQQTPGQGLQFLFEYFSETQRNKGNFPGRFSGRQFSNSRSEMNVSTLELGDSALYLCASSLATSGRSGDEQFFGPGTRLTVL.

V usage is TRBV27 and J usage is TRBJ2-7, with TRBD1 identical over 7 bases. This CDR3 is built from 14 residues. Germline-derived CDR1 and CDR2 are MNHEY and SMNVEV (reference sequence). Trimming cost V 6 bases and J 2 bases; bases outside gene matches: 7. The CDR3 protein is CASRGRDRTYEQYF. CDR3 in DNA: TGTGCCAGCAGGGGAAGGGACAGAACCTACGAGCAGTACTTC.

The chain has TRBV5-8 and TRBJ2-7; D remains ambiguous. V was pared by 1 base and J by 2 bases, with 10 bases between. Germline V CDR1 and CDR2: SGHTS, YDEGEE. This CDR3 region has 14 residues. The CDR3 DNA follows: TGTGCCAGCAGCTTGTATCAGTCTGCCTACGAGCAGTACTTC. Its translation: CASSLYQSAYEQYF.

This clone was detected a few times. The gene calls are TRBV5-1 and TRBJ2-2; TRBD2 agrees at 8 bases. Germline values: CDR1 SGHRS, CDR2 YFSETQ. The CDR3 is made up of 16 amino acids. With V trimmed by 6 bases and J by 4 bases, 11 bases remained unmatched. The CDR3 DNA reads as TGCGCCAGCACCCCCTTCGGGACTAGGCCCACCGGGGAGCTGTTTTTT. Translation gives CASTPFGTRPTGELFF.

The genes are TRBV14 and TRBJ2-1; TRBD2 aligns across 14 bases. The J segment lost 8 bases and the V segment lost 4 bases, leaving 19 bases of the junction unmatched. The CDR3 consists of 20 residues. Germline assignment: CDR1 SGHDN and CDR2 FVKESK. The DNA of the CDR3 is TGTGCCAGCAGCCGCCGGGTCGGGACTAGCGGGAGCATCTGGGCCCATGAGCAGTTCTTC. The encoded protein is CASSRRVGTSGSIWAHEQFF.

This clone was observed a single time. The DNA for the CDR3 is TGTGCCAGCTCACCGGACAGGGCCTACAATCAGCCCCAGCATTTT. It codes for CASSPDRAYNQPQHF. The chain has TRBV18 and TRBJ1-5; 8 bases agree with TRBD1. Per germline, CDR1 KGHSH and CDR2 LQKENI. The ends lost 3 bases at V and 3 bases at J; junction bases unmatched: 4. This CDR3 is built from 15 residues.

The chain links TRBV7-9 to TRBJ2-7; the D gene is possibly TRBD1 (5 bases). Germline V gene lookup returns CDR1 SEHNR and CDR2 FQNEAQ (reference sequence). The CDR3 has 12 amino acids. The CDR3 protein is CSWGSYTYEQYF. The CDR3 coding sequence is TGTTCCTGGGGCAGTTATACCTACGAGCAGTACTTC.

The CDR3 sequence: CASSLGGQQYF. For the CDR3, the DNA is TGTGCCAGCAGCTTAGGGGGGCAGCAGTACTTC. The chain has TRBV7-9 and TRBJ2-7, with a possible D match to TRBD1 (6 bases). The CDR3 sequence is 11 residues long. V shed 1 base and J shed 8 bases, with 6 bases lying between them. Germline assignment: CDR1 SEHNR and CDR2 FQNEAQ (reference sequence).

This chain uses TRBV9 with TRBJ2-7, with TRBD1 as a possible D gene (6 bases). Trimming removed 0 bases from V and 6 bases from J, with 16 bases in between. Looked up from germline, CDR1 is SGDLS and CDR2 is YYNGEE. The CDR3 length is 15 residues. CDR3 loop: CASSVASGRGGEQYF. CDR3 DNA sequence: TGTGCCAGCAGCGTAGCTTCCGGCAGGGGTGGCGAGCAGTACTTC.

CDR3 nucleotide sequence: TGTGCCTGGAGTGCAGCCGGGAGCTTTTATCAGCCCCAGCATTTT. Encoded protein: CAWSAAGSFYQPQHF. The chain is built from TRBV30 and TRBJ1-5; D call uncertain. The germline CDR1 and CDR2 sequences are GTSNPN and SVGIG (reference sequence). Deletions cut 1 base from V and 5 bases from J, with 15 bases between. This CDR3 is built from 15 residues.

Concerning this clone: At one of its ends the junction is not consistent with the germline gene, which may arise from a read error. CDR3 sequence reads: CASSYPGSYNEQFF. CDR3 sequence (DNA): TGTGCCAGCAGTTACCCGGGGTCCTACAATGAGCAGTTCTTC. The chain combines TRBV10-3 with TRBJ2-1; D is possibly TRBD2 (5 bases). Germline values: CDR1 ENHRY, CDR2 SYGVKD. The CDR3 runs to 14 residues.

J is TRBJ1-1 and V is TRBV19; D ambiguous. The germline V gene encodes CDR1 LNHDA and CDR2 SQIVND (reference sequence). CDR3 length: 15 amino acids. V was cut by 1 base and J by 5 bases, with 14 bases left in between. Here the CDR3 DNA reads TGTGCCAGTAGTATAGGCGGCGGGGTAGGGACTGAAGCTTTCTTT. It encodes CASSIGGGVGTEAFF.

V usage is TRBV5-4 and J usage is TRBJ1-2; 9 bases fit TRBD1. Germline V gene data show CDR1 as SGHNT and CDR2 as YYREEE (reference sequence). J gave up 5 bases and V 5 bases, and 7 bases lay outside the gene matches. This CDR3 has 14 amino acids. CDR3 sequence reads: CASSLPGQGYGYTF. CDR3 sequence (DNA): TGTGCCAGCAGTCTGCCGGGACAGGGTTATGGCTACACCTTC.

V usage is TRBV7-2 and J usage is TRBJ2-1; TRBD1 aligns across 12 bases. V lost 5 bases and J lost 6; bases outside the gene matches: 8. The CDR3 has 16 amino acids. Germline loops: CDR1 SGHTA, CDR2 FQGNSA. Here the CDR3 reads CASSPGGQGAPNEQFF. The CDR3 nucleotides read TGTGCCAGCAGCCCGGGGGGACAGGGGGCGCCCAATGAGCAGTTCTTC.

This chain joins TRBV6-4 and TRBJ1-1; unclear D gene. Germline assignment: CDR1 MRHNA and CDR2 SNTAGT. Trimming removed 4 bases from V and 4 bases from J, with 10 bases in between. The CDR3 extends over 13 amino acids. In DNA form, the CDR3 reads TGTGCCAGCAGTGTTAGAGAAAGCACTGAAGCTTTCTTT. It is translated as CASSVRESTEAFF.

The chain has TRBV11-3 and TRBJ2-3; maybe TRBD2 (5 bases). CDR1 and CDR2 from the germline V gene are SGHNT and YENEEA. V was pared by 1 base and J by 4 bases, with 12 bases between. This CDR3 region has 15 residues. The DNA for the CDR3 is TGTGCCAGCAGCTTAGGCGGGCTCGACGCAGATACGCAGTATTTT. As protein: CASSLGGLDADTQYF. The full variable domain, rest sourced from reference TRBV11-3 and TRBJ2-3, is EAGVVQSPRYKIIEKKQPVAFWCNPISGHNTLYWYLQNLGQGPELLIRYENEEAVDDSQLPKDRFSAERLKGVDSTLKIQPAELGDSAVYLCASSLGGLDADTQYFGPGTRLTVL.

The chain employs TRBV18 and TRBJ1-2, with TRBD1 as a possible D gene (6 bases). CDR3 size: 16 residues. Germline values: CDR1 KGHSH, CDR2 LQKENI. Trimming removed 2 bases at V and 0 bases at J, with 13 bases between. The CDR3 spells CASSPGIQGPNYGYTF. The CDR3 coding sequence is TGTGCCAGCTCACCAGGGATCCAGGGGCCTAACTATGGCTACACCTTC. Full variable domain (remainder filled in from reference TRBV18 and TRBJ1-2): NAGVMQNPRHLVRRRGQEARLRCSPMKGHSHVYWYRQLPEEGLKFMVYLQKENIIDESGMPKERFSAEFPKEGPSILRIQQVVRGDSAAYFCASSPGIQGPNYGYTFGSGTRLTVV.

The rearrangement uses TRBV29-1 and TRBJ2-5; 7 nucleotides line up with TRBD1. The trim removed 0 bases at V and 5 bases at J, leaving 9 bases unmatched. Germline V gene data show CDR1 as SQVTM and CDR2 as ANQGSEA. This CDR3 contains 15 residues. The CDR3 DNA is TGCAGCGTTGAAGAGAACAGGGGAAAGGTGGAGACCCAGTACTTC. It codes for CSVEENRGKVETQYF. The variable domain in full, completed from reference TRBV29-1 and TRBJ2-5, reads SAVISQKPSRDICQRGTSLTIQCQVDSQVTMMFWYRQQPGQSLTLIATANQGSEATYESGFVIDKFPISRPNLTFSTLTVSNMSPEDSSIYLCSVEENRGKVETQYFGPGTRLLVL.

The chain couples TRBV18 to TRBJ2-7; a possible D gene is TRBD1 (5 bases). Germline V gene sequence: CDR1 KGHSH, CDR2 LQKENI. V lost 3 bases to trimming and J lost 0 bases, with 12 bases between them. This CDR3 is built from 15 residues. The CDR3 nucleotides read TGTGCCAGCTCACCTACCAGGGCAAGCTCCTACGAGCAGTACTTC. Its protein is CASSPTRASSYEQYF. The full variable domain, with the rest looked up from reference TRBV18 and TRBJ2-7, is NAGVMQNPRHLVRRRGQEARLRCSPMKGHSHVYWYRQLPEEGLKFMVYLQKENIIDESGMPKERFSAEFPKEGPSILRIQQVVRGDSAAYFCASSPTRASSYEQYFGPGTRLTVT.

The CDR3 nucleotides read TGTGCCAGCAAGCCCTACCGGGATTACTCCTACGAGCAGTACTTC. Protein sequence: CASKPYRDYSYEQYF. The chain couples TRBV6-1 to TRBJ2-7, with D perhaps TRBD2 (5 bases). The CDR3 loop spans 15 amino acids. Germline V lookup: CDR1 MNHNS, CDR2 SASEGT. The V gene lost 7 bases and the J gene lost 0 bases, with 16 bases spanning the gap.

The CDR3 DNA sequence: TGTGCCAGCAGCTTAGAGACTAGCGGGGGAATGATACCGACCTACGAGCAGTACTTC. Residues: CASSLETSGGMIPTYEQYF. The rearrangement joins TRBV7-3 to TRBJ2-7; 12 bases fit TRBD2. CDR3 length: 19 amino acids. Germline V gene sequence: CDR1 SGHTA, CDR2 FQGTGA. V dropped 2 bases and J dropped 2; count of bases not matched to a gene: 13.

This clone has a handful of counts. The CDR3 bases are TGTGCCAGCAGCTCTTGGGACAGGGGCAACTATGGCTACACCTTC. Encoded protein: CASSSWDRGNYGYTF. V gene TRBV5-6 combines with J gene TRBJ1-2; 10 bases map to TRBD1. This CDR3 is built from 15 residues. CDR1 and CDR2 (germline): SGHDT, YYEEEE. V lost 3 bases and J lost 2; bases outside the gene matches: 4.

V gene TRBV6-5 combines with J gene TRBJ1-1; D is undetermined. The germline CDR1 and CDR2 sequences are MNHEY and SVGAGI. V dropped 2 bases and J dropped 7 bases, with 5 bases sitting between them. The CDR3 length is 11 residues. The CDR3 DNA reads TGTGCCAGCAGTTACGGCTTTGAAGCTTTCTTT. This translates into CASSYGFEAFF.

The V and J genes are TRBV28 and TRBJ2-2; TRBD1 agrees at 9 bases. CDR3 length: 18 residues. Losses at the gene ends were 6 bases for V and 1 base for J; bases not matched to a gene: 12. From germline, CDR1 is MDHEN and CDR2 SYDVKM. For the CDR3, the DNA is TGTGCCAGCAGCTCAGGACAGGGGCGTGATGTGAACACCGGGGAGCTGTTTTTT. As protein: CASSSGQGRDVNTGELFF.

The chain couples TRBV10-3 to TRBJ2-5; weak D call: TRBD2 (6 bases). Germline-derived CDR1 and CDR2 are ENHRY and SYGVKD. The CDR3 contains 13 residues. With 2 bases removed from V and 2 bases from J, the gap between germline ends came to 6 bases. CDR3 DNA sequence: TGTGCCATCAGTGAGGGGGGGCAAGAGACCCAGTACTTC. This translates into CAISEGGQETQYF.